This T cell receptor (beta chain) was documented in a study of blood T cell repertoires in COVID-19. Study background: PBMCs, B-cell-depleted T cells, or T cells provided the cDNA or gDNA that made up the material.

This clone has a single count. CDR1 MNHEY and CDR2 SVGAGI come from the germline V gene. The CDR3 sequence is 16 residues long. V lost 0 bases and J lost 2; bases outside the gene matches: 2. Sequencing used immunoSEQ multiplex PCR; TCRdb keeps in-frame clones, though not all of them. The data show roughly 190,000 clones, roughly 77% seen once. Participants' reported clinical history set cohort assignment. Sequenced: PBMCs or T cells enriched from blood (not recorded which). V is TRBV6-5 and J is TRBJ1-3, with 9 bases fitting TRBD1. This TCR derives from a woman between 50 and 59 years old with acute COVID-19. CDR3 protein: CASSYSGTGTGNTIYF. The CDR3 DNA sequence: TGTGCCAGCAGTTACTCTGGGACAGGGACTGGAAACACCATATATTTT.